Listed below are T cell receptor beta chains from one sample, sequenced in a study of blood T cells in healthy people across ages. TCRdb recomputed calls from the 5' RACE reads with MiXCR, one row per CDR3 protein. This table holds approximately 1,000,000 distinct CDR3 sequences, 35% to 55% found once. What was sequenced was blood. The receptors shown here come from a woman aged 55-70 years in good health. CDR3s include the opening cysteine and the closing phenylalanine or tryptophan. A D gene is named only where the DNA matches it firmly. The size of a clone is reported for some rows only, either as once, few or many, or as a class for expanded clones.

NA NA TRBJ2-1 TRBV20-1 TGCAGTGCTCTCCTAAGCTCGGATGAGCAGTTCTTC CSALLSSDEQFF
NA few TRBJ2-3 TRBV5-1 TGCGCCAGCTCGAGGGACGGGGTAGCGGACACAGATACGCAGTATTTT CASSRDGVADTDTQYF
NA few TRBJ1-1 TRBV12-3/TRBV12-4 TGTGCCACCCAGGCCCCCGCGGGTCGAGGGGGGACTGAAGCTTTCTTT CATQAPAGRGGTEAFF
NA NA TRBJ2-3 TRBV5-8 TGTGCCAGCGCCAGAACCCGCACAGATACGCAGTATTTT CASARTRTDTQYF
TRBD1 NA TRBJ2-3 TRBV6-2/TRBV6-3 TGTGCCAGCAGTTACCCGACAGGGGGCACAGATACGCAGTATTTT CASSYPTGGTDTQYF
NA many TRBJ2-1 TRBV20-1 TGCAGTGCTAGAGGTCCCGGTGAGCAGTTCTTC CSARGPGEQFF
NA few TRBJ2-7 TRBV5-1 TGCGCCAGCAGCGAACGACAGGCGCCACGGTACGAGCAGTACTTC CASSERQAPRYEQYF
TRBD2 few TRBJ2-4 TRBV20-1 TGCAGTGCTAGAGTCGAGCTAGCGGGAGCGTCCAAAAACATTCAGTACTTC CSARVELAGASKNIQYF
TRBD2 NA TRBJ2-2 TRBV6-2/TRBV6-3 TGTGCCAGCAGTTACCTAGCGGGAGCTTCGAACACCGGGGAGCTGTTTTTT CASSYLAGASNTGELFF
TRBD2 few TRBJ2-5 TRBV20-1 TGCAGTGCCAGGGTACTAGCGACCTACCAAGAGACCCAGTACTTC CSARVLATYQETQYF
NA once TRBJ1-5 TRBV27 TGTGCCAGCAGTCCCGCACGACTAGCGGGAGTCGGAGAGACCCAGCATTTT CASSPARLAGVGETQHF
TRBD2 once TRBJ2-3 TRBV2 TGTGCCAGCGGGGGACTAGCGGGTATTTTCACAGATACGCAGTATTTT CASGGLAGIFTDTQYF
NA NA TRBJ1-5 TRBV12-3/TRBV12-4 TGTGCCAGCAGCTTCGGGCAGGGAAGCAATCAGCCCCAGCATTTT CASSFGQGSNQPQHF
NA many TRBJ2-5 TRBV9 TGTGCCAGCAGCCCCGGGGGGCTAAAAGAGACCCAGTACTTC CASSPGGLKETQYF
TRBD1 few TRBJ2-4 TRBV20-1 TGCAGTGCTAGCAGGGGGCCGAGGGCAAATAGGGGGGACATTCAGTACTTC CSASRGPRANRGDIQYF
TRBD2 NA TRBJ2-1 TRBV20-1 TGCAGTGCCATTAGCGGGAGACAATACAATGAGCAGTTCTTC CSAISGRQYNEQFF
NA few TRBJ2-3 TRBV12-3/TRBV12-4 TGTGCCAGCAGCCTCCCCCTTGATCTATCTAGCACAGATACGCAGTATTTT CASSLPLDLSSTDTQYF
TRBD1 few TRBJ2-4 TRBV7-2 TGTGCCAGCAGCTTAGTGGGACAGGGAATCATTCAGTACTTC CASSLVGQGIIQYF
NA medium-sized TRBJ2-7 TRBV29-1 TGCAGCGTTGGTCTAGACGAGCAGTACTTC CSVGLDEQYF
NA NA TRBJ2-7 TRBV28 TGTGCCAGCAGCGCGGTAGACAGTACCTACGAGCAGTACTTC CASSAVDSTYEQYF
TRBD2 NA TRBJ2-7 TRBV28 TGTGCCAGCAGTTGTCTGACTAGCGGGAATAACGAGCAGTACTTC CASSCLTSGNNEQYF